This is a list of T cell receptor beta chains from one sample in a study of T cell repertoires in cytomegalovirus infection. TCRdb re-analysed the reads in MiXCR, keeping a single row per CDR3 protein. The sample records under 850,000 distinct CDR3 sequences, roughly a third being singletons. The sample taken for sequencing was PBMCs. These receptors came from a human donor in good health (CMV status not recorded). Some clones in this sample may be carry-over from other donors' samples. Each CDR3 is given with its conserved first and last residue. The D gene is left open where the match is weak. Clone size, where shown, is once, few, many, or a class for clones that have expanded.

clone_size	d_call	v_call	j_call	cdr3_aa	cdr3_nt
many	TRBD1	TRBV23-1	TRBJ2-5	CASSQSGGSDQETQYF	TGCGCCAGCAGTCAATCAGGGGGCTCAGACCAAGAGACCCAGTACTTC
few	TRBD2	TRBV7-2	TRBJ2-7	CASSYPFEREANYEQYF	TGTGCCAGCAGCTACCCCTTTGAGCGGGAGGCGAACTACGAGCAGTACTTC
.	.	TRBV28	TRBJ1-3	CASSPWALSGNTIYF	TGTGCCAGTAGCCCGTGGGCCCTCTCTGGAAACACCATATATTTT
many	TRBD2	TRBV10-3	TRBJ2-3	CAISGTGTNTDTQYF	TGTGCCATCAGTGGCACCGGGACTAACACAGATACGCAGTATTTT
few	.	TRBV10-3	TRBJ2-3	CATRGDGLDTQYF	TGTGCCACCCGCGGGGACGGGTTAGATACGCAGTATTTT
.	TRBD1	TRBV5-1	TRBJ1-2	CASTWGQGSGYTF	TGCGCCAGCACTTGGGGACAGGGGTCTGGCTACACCTTC
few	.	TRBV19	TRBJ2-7	CASSSWTSYEQYF	TGTGCCAGTAGTTCGTGGACATCCTACGAGCAGTACTTC
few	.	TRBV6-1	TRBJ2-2	CASSVVDRFTGELFF	TGTGCCAGCAGTGTGGTCGACAGATTCACCGGGGAGCTGTTTTTT
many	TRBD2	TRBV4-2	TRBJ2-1	CASSPTSGRHNEQFF	TGTGCCAGCAGCCCGACTAGCGGGAGGCACAATGAGCAGTTCTTC
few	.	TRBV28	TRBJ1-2	CASRPPDRYYGYTF	TGTGCCAGCAGGCCCCCGGACCGATACTATGGCTACACCTTC